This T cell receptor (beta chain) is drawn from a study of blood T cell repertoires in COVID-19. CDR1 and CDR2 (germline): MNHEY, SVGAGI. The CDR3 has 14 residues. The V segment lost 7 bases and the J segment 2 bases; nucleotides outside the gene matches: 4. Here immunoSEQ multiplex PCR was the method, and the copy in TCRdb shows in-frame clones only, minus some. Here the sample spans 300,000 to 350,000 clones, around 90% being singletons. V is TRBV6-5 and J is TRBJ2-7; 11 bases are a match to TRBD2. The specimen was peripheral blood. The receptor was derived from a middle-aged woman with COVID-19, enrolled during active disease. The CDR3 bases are TGTGCCAGCACCCGACTAGCGGGGACCTACGAGCAGTACTTC. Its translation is CASTRLAGTYEQYF.